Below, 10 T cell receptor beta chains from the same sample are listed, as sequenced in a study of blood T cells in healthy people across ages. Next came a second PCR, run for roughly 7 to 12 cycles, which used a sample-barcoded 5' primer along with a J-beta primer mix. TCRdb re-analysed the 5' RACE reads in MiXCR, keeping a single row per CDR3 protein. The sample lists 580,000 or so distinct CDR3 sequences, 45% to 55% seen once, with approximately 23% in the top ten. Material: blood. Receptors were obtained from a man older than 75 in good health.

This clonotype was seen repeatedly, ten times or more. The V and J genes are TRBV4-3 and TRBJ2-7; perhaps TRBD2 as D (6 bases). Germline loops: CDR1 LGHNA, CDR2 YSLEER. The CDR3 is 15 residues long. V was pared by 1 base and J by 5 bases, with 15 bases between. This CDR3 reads CASSQVFGRLDEQYF. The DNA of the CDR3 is TGCGCCAGCAGCCAAGTATTCGGGAGACTCGACGAGCAGTACTTC.

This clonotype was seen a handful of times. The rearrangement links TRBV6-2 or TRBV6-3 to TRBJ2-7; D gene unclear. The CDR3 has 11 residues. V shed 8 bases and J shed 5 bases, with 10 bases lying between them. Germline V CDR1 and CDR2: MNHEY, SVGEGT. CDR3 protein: CASGQYHEQYF. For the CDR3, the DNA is TGTGCCAGCGGGCAGTACCACGAGCAGTACTTC.

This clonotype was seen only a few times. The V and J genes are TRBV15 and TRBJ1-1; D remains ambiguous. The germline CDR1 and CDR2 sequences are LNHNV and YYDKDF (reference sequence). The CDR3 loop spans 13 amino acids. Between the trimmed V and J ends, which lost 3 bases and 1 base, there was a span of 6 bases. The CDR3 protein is CATSRPQNTEAFF. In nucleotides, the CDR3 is TGTGCCACCAGCAGGCCCCAGAACACTGAAGCTTTCTTT.

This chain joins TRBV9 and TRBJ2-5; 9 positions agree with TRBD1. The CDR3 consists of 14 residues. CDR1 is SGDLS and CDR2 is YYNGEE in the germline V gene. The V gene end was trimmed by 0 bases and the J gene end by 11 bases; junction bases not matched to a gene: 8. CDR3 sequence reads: CASSVGGDRDEQYF. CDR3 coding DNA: TGTGCCAGCAGCGTAGGAGGGGACAGGGATGAGCAGTACTTC.

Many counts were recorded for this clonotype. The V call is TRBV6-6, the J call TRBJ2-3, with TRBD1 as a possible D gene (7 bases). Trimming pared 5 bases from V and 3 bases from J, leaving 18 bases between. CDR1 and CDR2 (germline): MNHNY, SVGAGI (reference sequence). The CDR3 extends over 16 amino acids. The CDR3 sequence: CASSPRDSGGTDTQYF. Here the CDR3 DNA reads TGTGCCAGCAGTCCAAGGGACAGTGGGGGGACAGATACGCAGTATTTT.

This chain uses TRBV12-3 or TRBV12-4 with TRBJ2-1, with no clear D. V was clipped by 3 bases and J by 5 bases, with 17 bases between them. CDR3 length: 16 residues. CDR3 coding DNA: TGTGCCAGCAGTTTCGGGCCAGCGAAACTCAACAATGAGCAGTTCTTC. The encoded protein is CASSFGPAKLNNEQFF.

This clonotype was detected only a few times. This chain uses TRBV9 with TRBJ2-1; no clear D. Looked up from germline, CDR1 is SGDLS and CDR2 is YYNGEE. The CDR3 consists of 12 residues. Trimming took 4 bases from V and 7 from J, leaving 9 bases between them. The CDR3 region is CASSPQENEQFF. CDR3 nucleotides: TGTGCCAGCAGCCCCCAGGAGAATGAGCAGTTCTTC.

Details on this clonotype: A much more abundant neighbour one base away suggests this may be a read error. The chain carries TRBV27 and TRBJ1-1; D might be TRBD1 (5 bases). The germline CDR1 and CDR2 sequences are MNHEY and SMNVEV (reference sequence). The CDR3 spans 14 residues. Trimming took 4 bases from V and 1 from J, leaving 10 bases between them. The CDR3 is CASSWGGTNTEAFF. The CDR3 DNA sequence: TGTGCCAGCAGTTGGGGGGGGACGAACACTGAAGCTTTCTTT.

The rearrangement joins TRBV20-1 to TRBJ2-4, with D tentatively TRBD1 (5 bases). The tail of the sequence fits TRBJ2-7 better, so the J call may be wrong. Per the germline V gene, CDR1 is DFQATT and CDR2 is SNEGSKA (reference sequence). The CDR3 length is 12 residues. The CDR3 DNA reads TGCAGTGCCAATCTGGGGCTTCACGAGCAGTACTTC. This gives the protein CSANLGLHEQYF.

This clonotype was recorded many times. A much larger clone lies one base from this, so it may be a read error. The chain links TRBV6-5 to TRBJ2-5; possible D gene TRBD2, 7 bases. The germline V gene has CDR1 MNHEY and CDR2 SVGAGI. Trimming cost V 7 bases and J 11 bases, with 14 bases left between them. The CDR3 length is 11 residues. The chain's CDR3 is CASKGGTEQYF. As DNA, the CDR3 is TGTGCCAGCAAGGGGGGGACTGAGCAGTACTTC.